This is a list of T cell receptor beta chains from one sample in a study of PD-1 blockade in classical Hodgkin lymphoma. The protocol was immunoSEQ multiplex PCR, while the TCRdb copy is restricted to in-frame clones and leaves out a portion. The top ten hold around 2.3% of the sample, which has 25,000 or so clones, approximately 85% seen once. The sample here was CD4+ T cells from blood, taken before the fourth cycle of nivolumab. These TCRs come from a human donor with classical Hodgkin lymphoma. Each CDR3 is given with its conserved first and last residue. The D gene is left open where the match is weak. Clone size is shown for a subset of rows, as once, few, many or a class of expanded clone.

abundance	v_gene	d_gene	j_gene	CDR3nt	CDR3aa
.	TRBV29-1	.	TRBJ2-1	TGCAGCGTTGTCGGCAGGGTTGGACATGAGCAGTTCTTC	CSVVGRVGHEQFF
.	TRBV6-1	.	TRBJ1-1	TGTGCCAGCAGTGAATGGAGGGTAGACACTGAAGCTTTCTTT	CASSEWRVDTEAFF
.	TRBV5-4	.	TRBJ1-5	TGTGCCAGCAGCTTGGACCCTCCCGGGCCCCAGCATTTT	CASSLDPPGPQHF
once	TRBV20-1	.	TRBJ2-5	TGCAGTGGGGGAGGTCAAGAGACCCAGTACTTC	CSGGGQETQYF
.	TRBV19	TRBD2	TRBJ2-1	TGTGCCAGTAGGATAAGCGGGAGCTCCTACAATGAGCAGTTCTTC	CASRISGSSYNEQFF
.	TRBV28	.	TRBJ1-1	TGTGCCGTCGATGACTTTCGGGAGGGCACTGAAGCTTTCTTT	CAVDDFREGTEAFF
.	TRBV5-4	TRBD2	TRBJ2-7	TGTGCCAGCAGCTTGGGTTTGGGACTAGCGGGAGAGTCCTACGAGCAGTACTTC	CASSLGLGLAGESYEQYF
.	TRBV2	.	TRBJ1-6	TGTGCCAGCAGTGTAAGGGCCACGCGCGTGGGCTCCTATAATTCACCCCTCCACTTT	CASSVRATRVGSYNSPLHF
.	TRBV11-2	.	TRBJ2-1	TGTGCCAGCAGCTCCCTTCGGAGGGGCAATGAGCAGTTCTTC	CASSSLRRGNEQFF
.	TRBV4-2	.	TRBJ1-2	TGTGCCAGCAGCCAAGCGAAAGGGGAGGGCTATGGCTACACCTTC	CASSQAKGEGYGYTF
.	TRBV5-6	TRBD2	TRBJ2-2	TGTGCCAGCAGCTCGGGACTACCAACGGACACCGGGGAGCTGTTTTTT	CASSSGLPTDTGELFF
.	TRBV7-2	.	TRBJ2-2	TGTGCCAGCAGCCCCTACACCGGGGAGCTGTTTTTT	CASSPYTGELFF
once	TRBV6-4	.	TRBJ1-3	TGTGCCAGCAGTGGAAACACCATATATTTT	CASSGNTIYF
.	TRBV28	.	TRBJ2-7	TGTGCCAGCAGTCCCGGATTCTACGAGCAGTACTTC	CASSPGFYEQYF
.	TRBV6-6	.	TRBJ1-4	TGTGCCAGCAGCCGAGGACAGCTTAATGAAAAACTGTTTTTT	CASSRGQLNEKLFF
once	TRBV6-5	TRBD1	TRBJ1-2	TGTGCCAGTAGGAGAGGACAGGGTATCTCCTATGGCTACACCTTC	CASRRGQGISYGYTF
.	TRBV28	.	TRBJ2-7	TGTGCCAGCAGTTTCATTCAGGGACTGAACGAGCAGTACTTC	CASSFIQGLNEQYF
once	TRBV11-2	TRBD2	TRBJ2-3	TGTGCCAGCAGCTTAGTGCTCTCCGGGAGGGCCGCGAGCGGTACGCAGTATTTT	CASSLVLSGRAASGTQYF
.	TRBV10-2	TRBD2	TRBJ2-4	TGCGCCAGCACCACCGAACTAGCGAGCTTAGCCAAAAACATTCAGTACTTC	CASTTELASLAKNIQYF
.	TRBV7-9	.	TRBJ2-7	TGTGCCAGCAGCTTAGTTTTCTCCCCCCTGGACGAGCAGTACTTC	CASSLVFSPLDEQYF
.	TRBV9	TRBD2	TRBJ2-1	TGTGCCAGCAGCGTTACTAGCGCAATCTCCTACAATGAGCAGTTCTTC	CASSVTSAISYNEQFF
.	TRBV5-8	TRBD1	TRBJ2-5	TGTGCCAGCAGCTTTAGGGGGCTCGGGGAGACCCAGTACTTC	CASSFRGLGETQYF
.	TRBV2	TRBD1	TRBJ1-5	TGTGCCAGCAGTCCAGGGGGGGGCAATCAGCCCCAGCATTTT	CASSPGGGNQPQHF
.	TRBV10-2	.	TRBJ2-2	TGCGCCAGCAGTGATACAGGGTCGAACACCGGGGAGCTGTTTTTT	CASSDTGSNTGELFF
.	TRBV9	.	TRBJ2-7	TGTGCCAGCAGCGTAGGGGGGCAGGTCAAGAGTGAGCAGTACTTC	CASSVGGQVKSEQYF
.	TRBV7-9	.	TRBJ2-6	TGTGCCAGCAGCCCCCTGGAGGCAGGGGCCAACGTCCTGACTTTC	CASSPLEAGANVLTF
.	TRBV7-2	TRBD2	TRBJ2-3	TGTGCCAGCACCGGGACTAGCGGGCGGCCTAGCACAGATACGCAGTATTTT	CASTGTSGRPSTDTQYF
once	TRBV2	.	TRBJ1-1	TGTGCCAGCAGTGAGGGTAGGGGAAACACTGAAGCTTTCTTT	CASSEGRGNTEAFF
.	TRBV5-1	TRBD2	TRBJ2-2	TGCGCCAGCAGCTTTAGCGGGAGGGCAGCGAGCGGGGAGCTGTTTTTT	CASSFSGRAASGELFF
.	TRBV10-1	.	TRBJ1-5	TGCGCCAGCAGTTCCGGGACGACAGGTCAGCCCCAGCATTTT	CASSSGTTGQPQHF
.	TRBV27	.	TRBJ2-1	TGTGCCAGCAGTCCATCCCCCGGACTAGGGGGTAATGAGCAGTTCTTC	CASSPSPGLGGNEQFF
.	TRBV7-2	.	TRBJ2-1	TGTGCCAGCAGCTTACCCCCCGGTGAGCAGTTCTTC	CASSLPPGEQFF
.	TRBV5-1	.	TRBJ1-5	TGCGCCAGCAGCTTGGGGGCCGAGCAGCCCCAGCATTTT	CASSLGAEQPQHF
.	TRBV5-4	TRBD1	TRBJ1-2	TGTGCCAGCAGCTTGGCCGGGACAGGGGTAGAAGACTACACCTTC	CASSLAGTGVEDYTF
once	TRBV7-2	TRBD1	TRBJ1-2	TGTGCCAGCAGCCCACCGGGACAGGTCGCTAACTATGGCTACACCTTC	CASSPPGQVANYGYTF
.	TRBV5-4	.	TRBJ1-2	TGTGCCAGCAGCTTGGGTGTGGGGGAGCACTATGGCTACACCTTC	CASSLGVGEHYGYTF
.	TRBV6-1	.	TRBJ1-1	TGTGCCAGCAGACAGGGCGTCGGGGGCACTGAAGCTTTCTTT	CASRQGVGGTEAFF
.	TRBV5-6	TRBD1	TRBJ1-2	TGTGCCAGCAGCCCGGGGGACAGGTTTGACTACACCTTC	CASSPGDRFDYTF
once	TRBV30	.	TRBJ2-2	TGTGCCTGGAACGGGGCCGGGGAGCTGTTTTTT	CAWNGAGELFF
.	TRBV6-1	.	TRBJ1-2	TGTGCCAGCAGTGAATGGGTGCAAGTTAACTATGGCTACACCTTC	CASSEWVQVNYGYTF
.	TRBV7-2	TRBD2	TRBJ2-1	TGTGCCAGCAGCATGACCCCTAGCGGGTATTATGAGCAGTTCTTC	CASSMTPSGYYEQFF
.	TRBV13	.	TRBJ2-1	TGTGCCAGCAGCCTAAGTCGAACTTACAATGAGCAGTTCTTC	CASSLSRTYNEQFF
.	TRBV6-1	.	TRBJ1-5	TGTGCCAGCGTAGGGGCGTATAGCAATCAGCCCCAGCATTTT	CASVGAYSNQPQHF
.	TRBV28	TRBD2	TRBJ2-1	TGTGCCAGCTCGGGACGGACTAGCGGGATTGAGGAGCAGTTCTTC	CASSGRTSGIEEQFF
.	TRBV6-6	.	TRBJ1-1	TGTGCCAGCAGTTATTCAGGGGCCACTGAAGCTTTCTTT	CASSYSGATEAFF
.	TRBV11-1	TRBD1	TRBJ2-5	TGTGCCAGCAGCTCCACGGGGACAGGAGGAGAGACCCAGTACTTC	CASSSTGTGGETQYF
few	TRBV5-4	.	TRBJ1-2	TGTGCCAGCAGCTTGCAGCTGGAGGGCTACACCTTC	CASSLQLEGYTF
.	TRBV19	.	TRBJ1-1	TGTGCCACGGTCGAATCAGCCTCGCGGACTGAAGCTTTCTTT	CATVESASRTEAFF